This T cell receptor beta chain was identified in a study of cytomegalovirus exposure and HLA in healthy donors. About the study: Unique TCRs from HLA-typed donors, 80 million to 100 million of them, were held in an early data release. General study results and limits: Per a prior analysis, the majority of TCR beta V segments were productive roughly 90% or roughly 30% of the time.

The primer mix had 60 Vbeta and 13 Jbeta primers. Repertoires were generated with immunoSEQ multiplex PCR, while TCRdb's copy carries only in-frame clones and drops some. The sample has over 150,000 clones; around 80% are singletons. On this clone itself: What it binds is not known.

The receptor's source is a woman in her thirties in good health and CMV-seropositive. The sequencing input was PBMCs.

The CDR3, as DNA: TGCGCCAGCAGCTTGCCGGAACCGGGGAGGGCCCACGAGCAGTACTTC. It encodes CASSLPEPGRAHEQYF. The V call is TRBV5-1, the J call TRBJ2-7; 7 nucleotides agree with TRBD2. Trimming cost V 1 base and J 5 bases; bases outside gene matches: 12. CDR1 is SGHRS and CDR2 is YFSETQ in the germline V gene. The CDR3 covers 16 residues.